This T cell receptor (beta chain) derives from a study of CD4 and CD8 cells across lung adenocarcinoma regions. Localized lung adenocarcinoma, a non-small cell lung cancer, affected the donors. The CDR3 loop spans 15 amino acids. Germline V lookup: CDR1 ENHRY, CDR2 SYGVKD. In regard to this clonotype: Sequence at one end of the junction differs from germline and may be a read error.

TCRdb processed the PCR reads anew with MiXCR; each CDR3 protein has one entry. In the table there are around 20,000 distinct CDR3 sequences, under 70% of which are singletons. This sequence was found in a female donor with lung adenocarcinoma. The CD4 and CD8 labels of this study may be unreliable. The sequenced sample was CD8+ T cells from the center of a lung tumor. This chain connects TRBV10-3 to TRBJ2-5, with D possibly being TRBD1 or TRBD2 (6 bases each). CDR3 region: CAGGGGDFVAETQYF. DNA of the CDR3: TGTGCCGGGGGCGGCGGGGACTTCGTCGCAGAGACGCAGTACTTC.